This T cell receptor (beta chain) came from a study of T cell responses to AZD1222 COVID-19 vaccine. Study results and limitations: Donors were largely white British and mainly female; clonal diversity was possibly underestimated. Researchers took repertoire samples only after the peak T cell response had come. Nearly half of spike-specific TCRs reportedly target variant regions that are unmutated in the B.1.351 and B.1.1.7 variants. Increased Spike-specific TCR breadth and depth were observed after two AZD1222 doses.

For this clone: What it binds is not known.

The assay was immunoSEQ multiplex PCR, and TCRdb's table has in-frame clones only and misses some. The sample yields approximately 130,000 clones, around 80% seen once. Trimming shortened V by 6 bases and J by 4 bases, and 21 bases separated the two germline ends. The length of the CDR3 is 15 residues. CDR1 is SQVTM and CDR2 is ANQGSEA in the germline V gene. This sequence originates from an adult who received the AZD1222 COVID-19 vaccine. The chain uses TRBV29-1 and TRBJ1-2, with unresolved D. Sequencing was performed on peripheral blood, taken 28 days after the second AZD1222 dose. DNA for the CDR3: TGCAGCGTCGTTCCGACTAACCTCCCCATCTATGGCTACACCTTC. Residues: CSVVPTNLPIYGYTF.